This T cell receptor (beta chain) was obtained from a study of OX40 agonist ivuxolimab in advanced cancers. Germline-derived CDR1 and CDR2 are MDHEN and SYDVKM. Trimming shortened V by 6 bases and J by 0 bases, and 12 bases separated the two germline ends. The CDR3 length is 15 residues. Clones were sequenced by immunoSEQ multiplex PCR, and TCRdb holds only the in-frame ones, with some missing. The sample holds about 67,000 clones, 82% seen once. The rearrangement uses TRBV28 and TRBJ1-5; weak D call: TRBD1 (6 bases). The clonotype was recovered from an adult with an advanced solid tumor such as melanoma, head and neck, liver or kidney cancer. The sample consisted of CD4+ or CD8+ T cells sorted from blood, taken in a trial of the OX40 agonist ivuxolimab. Here the CDR3 DNA reads TGTGCCAGCAGCCCACAGGGATATAGCAATCAGCCCCAGCATTTT. Protein: CASSPQGYSNQPQHF.